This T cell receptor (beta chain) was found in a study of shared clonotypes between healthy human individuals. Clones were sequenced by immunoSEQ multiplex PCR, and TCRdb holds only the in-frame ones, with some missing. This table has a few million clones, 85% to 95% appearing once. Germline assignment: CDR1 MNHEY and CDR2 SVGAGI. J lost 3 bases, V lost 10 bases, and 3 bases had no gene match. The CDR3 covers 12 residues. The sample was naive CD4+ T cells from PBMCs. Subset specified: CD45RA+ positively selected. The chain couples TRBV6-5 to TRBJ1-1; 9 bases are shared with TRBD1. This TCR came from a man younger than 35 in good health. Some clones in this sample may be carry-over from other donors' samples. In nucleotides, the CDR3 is TGTGCCACTTGGACAGGGGACACTGAAGCTTTCTTT. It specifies CATWTGDTEAFF.